This note documents a single T cell receptor (beta chain) sequence. Clones were read by immunoSEQ multiplex PCR, and TCRdb kept only the in-frame ones, dropping some. This sample has about 100,000 clones, with approximately 90% found just once. This entry belongs to a study of blood T cell repertoires in COVID-19. The ends lost 0 bases at V and 6 bases at J; junction bases unmatched: 5. Germline V CDR1 and CDR2: MGHRA, YSYEKL. CDR3 length: 15 residues. Specimen: peripheral blood. The origin of this receptor is a man between 50 and 59 years old with active COVID-19. The V and J genes are TRBV4-1 and TRBJ2-1; TRBD1 agrees at 7 bases. CDR3 nucleotide sequence: TGCGCCAGCAGCCAAGAGGGACAGCGATCCAATGAGCAGTTCTTC. This codes for CASSQEGQRSNEQFF.